Below, 8 T cell receptor beta chains from the same sample are listed, as sequenced in a study of shared clonotypes between healthy human individuals. Clones were sequenced by immunoSEQ multiplex PCR, and TCRdb holds only the in-frame ones, with some missing. Of roughly 660,000 clones listed, less than 95% are singletons. Source material: memory CD8+ T cells from PBMCs. Subset specified: CD45RO+ cells pooled with CCR7-negative TemRA cells. The receptors originated from a man younger than 35 in good health. Some clones in this sample may be carry-over from other donors' samples.

The chain links TRBV7-3 to TRBJ1-2; TRBD1 is a possible D gene (6 bases). This CDR3 contains 14 residues. Per germline, CDR1 SGHTA and CDR2 FQGTGA. V was cut by 2 bases and J by 6 bases, with 13 bases left in between. The CDR3 DNA is TGTGCCAGCAGCTTAGTCGGCAGGGGTGATGGCTACACCTTC. Translating it yields CASSLVGRGDGYTF.

The rearrangement uses TRBV4-3 and TRBJ2-5; D gene ambiguous. Germline values: CDR1 LGHNA, CDR2 YSLEER. This CDR3 has 15 residues. Between the trimmed V and J ends, which lost 3 bases and 4 bases, there was a span of 15 bases. The chain's CDR3 is CASSHALRGAETQYF. CDR3 DNA: TGCGCCAGCAGCCATGCCTTACGCGGAGCAGAGACCCAGTACTTC.

The chain couples TRBV12-5 to TRBJ2-7; 9 nucleotides agree with TRBD1. Germline assignment: CDR1 LGHNT and CDR2 FRNRAP. The CDR3 has 13 amino acids. After removal of 7 bases from V and 6 bases from J, the junction contained 7 bases not matched to a gene. The CDR3 DNA reads TGTGCTAGTGCCTGGGACAGGGATCTCGAGCAGTACTTC. Its translation is CASAWDRDLEQYF.

The V and J genes are TRBV28 and TRBJ2-2; 10 nucleotides agree with TRBD2. The CDR3 is 17 amino acids. Germline CDR1 reads MDHEN; CDR2 reads SYDVKM. The V segment lost 3 bases and the J segment 1 base; nucleotides outside the gene matches: 5. CDR3 sequence (DNA): TGTGCCAGCAGTTTCCCACGGACTAGCGGGAACACCGGGGAGCTGTTTTTT. It is translated as CASSFPRTSGNTGELFF.

This chain joins TRBV6-4 and TRBJ2-3, with 9 bases lining up with TRBD2. In germline, CDR1 is MRHNA, CDR2 SNTAGT. The CDR3 is 16 residues long. Trimming took 6 bases from V and 3 from J; bases not matched to a gene: 10. Here the CDR3 reads CASSSVAGGATDTQYF. DNA of the CDR3: TGTGCCAGCAGCTCCGTGGCGGGAGGGGCGACAGATACGCAGTATTTT.

The chain recombines TRBV5-6 with TRBJ1-5, with TRBD1 as a possible D gene (6 bases). The CDR3 has 14 residues. The germline V gene encodes CDR1 SGHDT and CDR2 YYEEEE. V was clipped by 1 base and J by 6 bases, with 11 bases between them. Here the CDR3 DNA reads TGTGCCAGCAGCTTGTCAGGGGTGGCTCAGCCCCAGCATTTT. As protein: CASSLSGVAQPQHF.

The sample holds a few counts of this clone. The J gene is TRBJ2-1, the V gene TRBV7-9; 7 bases are shared with TRBD2. CDR1 SEHNR and CDR2 FQNEAQ come from the germline V gene (reference sequence). CDR3 size: 15 residues. Trimming took 5 bases from V and 8 from J; bases not matched to a gene: 12. CDR3 residues: CASSPMVREWDEQFF. The CDR3 DNA sequence: TGTGCCAGCAGCCCTATGGTGCGGGAGTGGGATGAGCAGTTCTTC.

The chain links TRBV10-2 to TRBJ2-1; TRBD1 aligns across 9 bases. V was pared by 6 bases and J by 0 bases, with 6 bases of the junction left unmatched. Germline V gene data show CDR1 as WSHSY and CDR2 as SAAADI. CDR3 size: 16 residues. As DNA, the CDR3 is TGCGCCAGCAGGGACAGGGGTCCCCTCTCCTACAATGAGCAGTTCTTC. This codes for CASRDRGPLSYNEQFF.